These T cell receptor beta chains were read from a single sample in a study of blood T cell repertoires in COVID-19. Repertoires were generated with immunoSEQ multiplex PCR, while TCRdb's copy carries only in-frame clones and drops some. This table holds over 300,000 clones, roughly 83% found once. The sample taken for sequencing was peripheral blood. These receptors all stem from a woman aged 45-60 years with acute or convalescent COVID-19. The CDR3 runs from the conserved cysteine through the conserved F or W. Each record gives: D gene, V gene, clone size, J gene, CDR3 protein, CDR3 DNA. D genes are given only for firm matches. Where a row states a size, it is once, few, many or the class of an expanded clone; other rows omit it.

-	TRBV2	many	TRBJ1-5	CASSAVGYSNQPQHF	TGTGCCAGCAGTGCTGTCGGGTATAGCAATCAGCCCCAGCATTTT
TRBD2	TRBV5-1	once	TRBJ2-3	CASSFLSGTRGDTQYF	TGCGCCAGCAGCTTCCTTAGCGGGACCCGCGGAGATACGCAGTATTTT
TRBD2	TRBV27	-	TRBJ2-7	CASSLLAGSHEQYF	TGTGCCAGCAGTCTACTAGCGGGATCCCACGAGCAGTACTTC
TRBD1	TRBV24-1	-	TRBJ2-3	CATSDSIGTGRTDTQYF	TGTGCCACCAGTGATTCTATCGGGACAGGACGCACAGATACGCAGTATTTT
-	TRBV28	once	TRBJ1-4	CASRRVTNEKLFF	TGTGCCAGTAGGCGGGTAACTAATGAAAAACTGTTTTTT
-	TRBV4-1	-	TRBJ1-2	CASSQETQGRYYGYTF	TGCGCCAGCAGCCAAGAAACGCAGGGGCGTTACTATGGCTACACCTTC
-	TRBV28	-	TRBJ1-2	CASSSHHSNYGYTF	TGTGCCAGCAGTTCCCATCATAGTAACTATGGCTACACCTTC
-	TRBV5-4	-	TRBJ2-7	CASSLDPRAHEQYF	TGTGCCAGCAGCTTGGATCCCAGGGCCCACGAGCAGTACTTC
-	TRBV5-1	-	TRBJ2-7	CASSFQTSSYEQYF	TGCGCCAGCAGCTTCCAGACTTCTTCCTACGAGCAGTACTTC
-	TRBV18	-	TRBJ2-1	CASAPGPSSYNEQFF	TGTGCCAGCGCACCGGGCCCAAGCTCCTACAATGAGCAGTTCTTC
TRBD2	TRBV5-1	-	TRBJ2-1	CASSGLALNEQFF	TGCGCCAGCAGTGGACTAGCCCTCAATGAGCAGTTCTTC
TRBD1	TRBV5-4	-	TRBJ2-1	CASSSYRGNEQFF	TGTGCCAGCAGCTCGTACAGGGGAAATGAGCAGTTCTTC
-	TRBV28	-	TRBJ1-6	CASSKPEGVSPLHF	TGTGCCAGCAGTAAGCCAGAAGGAGTTTCACCCCTCCACTTT
TRBD2	TRBV9	-	TRBJ2-7	CASGAGLAGDRYF	TGTGCCAGCGGCGCGGGACTAGCGGGAGATCGGTACTTC
-	TRBV6-5	-	TRBJ2-3	CASSYYEFTDTQYF	TGTGCCAGCAGTTACTACGAGTTCACAGATACGCAGTATTTT
-	TRBV28	-	TRBJ2-7	CASNPANTYYEQYF	TGTGCCAGCAATCCCGCAAATACATACTACGAGCAGTACTTC
-	TRBV9	-	TRBJ2-5	CASSPVEGAQETQYF	TGTGCCAGCAGCCCCGTGGAGGGAGCTCAAGAGACCCAGTACTTC
TRBD2	TRBV5-4	-	TRBJ2-1	CASSTTRTSGRYNEQFF	TGTGCCAGCAGCACGACTCGGACTAGCGGGAGATACAATGAGCAGTTCTTC
-	TRBV15	-	TRBJ1-2	CATSRPKGAFDGYTF	TGTGCCACCAGCCGCCCGAAAGGGGCATTTGACGGCTACACCTTC
TRBD1	TRBV27	-	TRBJ2-7	CASSLTGTGDEQYF	TGTGCCAGCAGTTTAACCGGGACAGGGGACGAGCAGTACTTC
-	TRBV5-1	-	TRBJ1-4	CASSRTAATNEKLFF	TGCGCCAGCTCCCGGACAGCTGCAACTAATGAAAAACTGTTTTTT
TRBD1	TRBV5-8	-	TRBJ2-7	CASSLVTGGPEQYF	TGTGCCAGCAGCTTGGTGACAGGGGGCCCCGAGCAGTACTTC
-	TRBV25-1	-	TRBJ1-2	CASSDRGGYGYTF	TGTGCCAGCAGTGACAGGGGTGGATATGGCTACACCTTC
TRBD1	TRBV10-3	-	TRBJ2-5	CAIRGTGKETQYF	TGTGCCATCAGGGGGACAGGGAAAGAGACCCAGTACTTC
TRBD1	TRBV5-1	-	TRBJ2-7	CASRRGTGDYEQYF	TGCGCCAGCCGCCGGGGGACAGGGGACTACGAGCAGTACTTC
-	TRBV28	-	TRBJ2-1	CASSGGAASSYNEQFF	TGTGCCAGCAGTGGGGGGGCGGCGAGCTCCTACAATGAGCAGTTCTTC
-	TRBV18	once	TRBJ1-2	CASSPSGRGYGYTF	TGTGCCAGCTCACCATCAGGGCGCGGCTATGGCTACACCTTC
-	TRBV3-1/TRBV3-2	-	TRBJ1-1	CASSSQDWVSGEAFF	TGTGCCAGCAGCTCACAAGACTGGGTTTCTGGTGAAGCTTTCTTT
-	TRBV6-4	-	TRBJ1-5	CASSDSEGAGYSNQPQHF	TGTGCCAGCAGTGACTCTGAGGGCGCGGGGTATAGCAATCAGCCCCAGCATTTT
-	TRBV2	-	TRBJ2-3	CASSGGPGGTDTQYF	TGTGCCAGCAGCGGGGGGCCCGGGGGGACAGATACGCAGTATTTT
TRBD2	TRBV24-1	-	TRBJ2-5	CATSDPQRDLISQTQYF	TGTGCCACCAGTGATCCCCAGCGGGACCTGATTTCTCAGACCCAGTACTTC
-	TRBV6-1	-	TRBJ2-3	CASSDPGRADTQYF	TGTGCCAGCAGTGACCCGGGGAGAGCAGATACGCAGTATTTT
TRBD1	TRBV28	few	TRBJ1-4	CASSQGDRSGNEKLFF	TGTGCCAGCAGTCAAGGGGACAGGTCGGGCAATGAAAAACTGTTTTTT
TRBD1	TRBV18	-	TRBJ2-7	CASSPRDRAIPEQYF	TGTGCCAGCTCACCCCGGGACAGGGCAATTCCCGAGCAGTACTTC
-	TRBV6-5	-	TRBJ2-3	CASSYWSRTDTQYF	TGTGCCAGCAGTTACTGGTCTCGGACAGATACGCAGTATTTT
TRBD2	TRBV18	-	TRBJ2-7	CASSPSGDSYEQYF	TGTGCCAGCTCACCTAGCGGGGACTCCTACGAGCAGTACTTC
-	TRBV3-1/TRBV3-2	-	TRBJ2-1	CASSRLAENEQFF	TGTGCCAGCAGCCGGCTAGCTGAGAATGAGCAGTTCTTC
-	TRBV7-7	-	TRBJ1-4	CASSLSVMTATNEKLFF	TGTGCTAGCAGCTTATCGGTTATGACAGCAACTAATGAAAAACTGTTTTTT
TRBD1	TRBV6-2/TRBV6-3	-	TRBJ2-3	CASSYYPSGQGTDTQYF	TGTGCCAGCAGTTACTACCCATCGGGACAGGGCACAGATACGCAGTATTTT
TRBD1	TRBV28	-	TRBJ1-4	CALGTGGLSNEKLFF	TGTGCCCTAGGGACAGGGGGCCTCTCTAATGAAAAACTGTTTTTT
-	TRBV5-5	-	TRBJ1-4	CASSPGTMGEKLFF	TGTGCCAGCAGCCCGGGGACAATGGGTGAAAAACTGTTTTTT
TRBD1	TRBV5-1	-	TRBJ2-7	CASSRATGAHEQYF	TGCGCCAGCAGCAGGGCGACAGGGGCGCACGAGCAGTACTTC
-	TRBV5-1	-	TRBJ1-5	CASATGSNQPQHF	TGCGCCAGCGCCACCGGGAGCAATCAGCCCCAGCATTTT
-	TRBV24-1	-	TRBJ2-7	CATSDPRDKPYEQYF	TGTGCCACCAGTGATCCCCGGGACAAACCCTACGAGCAGTACTTC
-	TRBV24-1	-	TRBJ1-1	CATSDTSNTEAFF	TGTGCCACCTCGGACACAAGCAACACTGAAGCTTTCTTT
TRBD1	TRBV2	-	TRBJ1-5	CASSGFDRDSNQPQHF	TGTGCCAGCAGTGGATTTGACAGGGATAGCAATCAGCCCCAGCATTTT
TRBD1	TRBV18	-	TRBJ2-3	CASSWGQGLTDTQYF	TGTGCCAGCTCCTGGGGACAGGGTTTGACAGATACGCAGTATTTT
TRBD1	TRBV28	-	TRBJ1-3	CASSQTGGSGNTIYF	TGTGCCAGCAGCCAAACAGGGGGCTCTGGAAACACCATATATTTT
TRBD2	TRBV7-2	-	TRBJ2-1	CASSLGTGTRSLNEQFF	TGTGCCAGCAGCTTAGGAACGGGGACTAGAAGCCTGAATGAGCAGTTCTTC
-	TRBV6-6	once	TRBJ1-5	CASTPGTSYQPQHF	TGTGCCAGCACTCCTGGGACATCTTATCAGCCCCAGCATTTT
-	TRBV27	-	TRBJ1-5	CASSTATGWGSNQPQHF	TGTGCCAGCAGTACCGCGACAGGATGGGGCAGCAATCAGCCCCAGCATTTT
-	TRBV6-5	-	TRBJ1-3	CASSTQGRGNTIYF	TGTGCCAGCAGTACCCAGGGGCGTGGAAACACCATATATTTT
TRBD2	TRBV7-2	few	TRBJ2-3	CASRLAGGTDTQYF	TGTGCCAGCAGGTTAGCGGGAGGTACAGATACGCAGTATTTT
-	TRBV6-5	-	TRBJ2-1	CASSYSSSGNEQFF	TGTGCCAGCAGTTACTCGAGTAGTGGCAATGAGCAGTTCTTC
-	TRBV2	once	TRBJ1-2	CASQSTGNIGDYGYTF	TGTGCCAGCCAAAGTACAGGGAACATTGGGGACTATGGCTACACCTTC
TRBD1	TRBV2	-	TRBJ1-6	CASSGQGATYNSPLHF	TGTGCCAGCAGTGGTCAGGGGGCGACCTATAATTCACCCCTCCACTTT
-	TRBV6-5	-	TRBJ1-5	CASSRTSYSNQPQHF	TGTGCCAGCAGTCGGACATCTTATAGCAATCAGCCCCAGCATTTT
-	TRBV7-8	-	TRBJ2-7	CASSFNAPHLPSSYEQYF	TGTGCCAGCAGCTTTAACGCCCCGCATTTACCGAGCTCCTACGAGCAGTACTTC
-	TRBV6-5	-	TRBJ2-2	CASSLAESTGELFF	TGTGCCAGCAGTTTAGCGGAGAGCACCGGGGAGCTGTTTTTT
TRBD2	TRBV2	-	TRBJ2-3	CASSELAGGRDTQYF	TGTGCCAGCAGTGAACTAGCGGGAGGTCGGGATACGCAGTATTTT